Sequencing of this TCR beta chain was carried out in a study of blood T cell repertoires in COVID-19. Study summary: Donors in the United States, Italy and Spain gave samples during acute or convalescent COVID-19. PBMCs, B-cell-depleted T cells, or T cells provided the cDNA or gDNA that made up the material.

Germline CDR1 reads SQVTM; CDR2 reads ANQGSEA. Trimming left V 4 bases short and J 4 bases short, with 7 bases between. The CDR3 loop spans 11 amino acids. In the original workflow: Scientists estimated how many nucleated cells there were by amplifying reference gene primers. The repertoire was sequenced with immunoSEQ multiplex PCR; TCRdb's copy has only in-frame clones and lacks some. V, J and clone size are taken as reported in that table, and D and trimming were inferred from the DNA itself. The sample records fewer than 350,000 clones, approximately 81% being singletons. This clone has a handful of counts.

The sequenced sample was peripheral blood. The chain has TRBV29-1 and TRBJ1-1; D gene unclear. This TCR was sampled from a woman aged 55-69 years with active or convalescent COVID-19. CDR3 DNA sequence: TGCAGCGTTGGTCTACGCACTGAAGCTTTCTTT. This translates into CSVGLRTEAFF.